The rows below give T cell receptor beta chains drawn from one sample of a study of cytomegalovirus exposure and HLA in healthy donors. Libraries were prepared by immunoSEQ multiplex PCR; TCRdb keeps only in-frame clonotypes and omits some of them. The data contain over 100,000 clones, around 82% of them singletons. The sequenced sample was PBMCs. The origin of the receptors is a woman aged 40 to 50 in good health and CMV-seronegative. Each CDR3 is given with its conserved first and last residue. The D gene is left open where the match is weak. Clone size is stated in some rows and not others, as once, few, many or a class when expanded.

abundance: -; v_gene: TRBV5-6; j_gene: TRBJ2-7; d_gene: TRBD1; CDR3aa: CASSLDIGTGAYEQYF; CDR3nt: TGTGCCAGCAGCTTGGATATCGGGACAGGGGCCTACGAGCAGTACTTC
abundance: -; v_gene: TRBV9; j_gene: TRBJ1-3; d_gene: -; CDR3aa: CASQLAPGNTIYF; CDR3nt: TGTGCCAGTCAGTTGGCCCCTGGAAACACCATATATTTT
abundance: -; v_gene: TRBV6-1; j_gene: TRBJ2-7; d_gene: TRBD1; CDR3aa: CASRLGTAYYEQYF; CDR3nt: TGTGCCAGCAGGTTAGGGACAGCTTACTACGAGCAGTACTTC
abundance: -; v_gene: TRBV21-1; j_gene: TRBJ2-7; d_gene: -; CDR3aa: CASKRTGEQYF; CDR3nt: TGTGCCAGCAAAAGGACAGGCGAGCAGTACTTC
abundance: few; v_gene: TRBV10-3; j_gene: TRBJ2-5; d_gene: TRBD1; CDR3aa: CAISESALQGETQYF; CDR3nt: TGTGCCATCAGTGAGTCGGCACTACAGGGGGAGACCCAGTACTTC
abundance: -; v_gene: TRBV11-1; j_gene: TRBJ2-5; d_gene: -; CDR3aa: CASSLTGQLLETQYF; CDR3nt: TGTGCCAGCAGCTTAACCGGACAGTTATTAGAGACCCAGTACTTC
abundance: -; v_gene: TRBV5-4; j_gene: TRBJ1-4; d_gene: -; CDR3aa: CASSLGGLAPNEKLFF; CDR3nt: TGTGCCAGCAGCTTGGGGGGCCTGGCCCCAAATGAAAAACTGTTTTTT
abundance: -; v_gene: TRBV28; j_gene: TRBJ1-1; d_gene: -; CDR3aa: CASSTGEAFF; CDR3nt: TGTGCCAGCAGTACAGGGGAAGCTTTCTTT
abundance: -; v_gene: TRBV9; j_gene: TRBJ2-7; d_gene: TRBD1; CDR3aa: CASSVGGQGIEQYF; CDR3nt: TGTGCCAGCAGCGTAGGGGGACAGGGGATCGAGCAGTACTTC
abundance: -; v_gene: TRBV27; j_gene: TRBJ1-2; d_gene: -; CDR3aa: CASSLAGNYGYTF; CDR3nt: TGTGCCAGCAGTTTAGCAGGGAACTATGGCTACACCTTC
abundance: once; v_gene: TRBV27; j_gene: TRBJ1-4; d_gene: -; CDR3aa: CASSPPRQGLDEKLFF; CDR3nt: TGTGCCAGCAGTCCCCCCCGGCAGGGGTTGGATGAAAAACTGTTTTTT